The next 22 T cell receptor beta chains were all read from a single sample in a study of blood T cells in healthy people across ages. A sample-barcoded 5' primer and a J-beta primer mix were used in a second PCR of roughly 7 to 12 cycles. MiXCR, applied by TCRdb to the 5' RACE reads, yields one record per CDR3 protein. The sample gives some 900,000 distinct CDR3 sequences, more than 25% of which show up once; 15% to 20% is in the top ten. The sample consisted of blood. The receptors derive from a woman at least 80 years old in good health.

The sample holds a few counts of this clonotype. V is TRBV10-3 and J is TRBJ1-4; 8 bases are a match to TRBD1. Unmatched junction bases numbered 6, after V lost 3 bases and J lost 6 bases. The V gene's germline CDR1 is ENHRY and CDR2 SYGVKD. There are 15 residues in the CDR3. As DNA, the CDR3 is TGTGCCATCAGTGAAAGACAGGGGCGAGATGAAAAACTGTTTTTT. The encoded protein is CAISERQGRDEKLFF.

This clonotype has ten or more counts. The chain's CDR3 is CAISPGLGPETQYF. The CDR3 bases are TGTGCCATCAGCCCCGGACTAGGTCCGGAGACCCAGTACTTC. The chain carries TRBV10-3 and TRBJ2-5; TRBD2 matches at 7 bases. Trimming took 6 bases from V and 5 from J; bases not matched to a gene: 9. CDR1 is ENHRY and CDR2 is SYGVKD in the germline V gene. The CDR3 totals 14 residues.

CDR3 nucleotides: TGTGCCAGCTCCCCCCGCTTGGCGGGTCAAGCTTTCTTT. As protein: CASSPRLAGQAFF. The V gene is TRBV27, the J gene TRBJ1-1; D unclear. This CDR3 comprises 13 residues. Trimming took 8 bases from V and 9 from J, leaving 19 bases between them. Per germline, CDR1 MNHEY and CDR2 SMNVEV (reference sequence).

As regards this clonotype: A junction end diverges from the germline sequence, so it may reflect a read error. J is TRBJ2-3 and V is TRBV3-1; 12 bases match TRBD2. Germline V CDR1 and CDR2: LGHDT, YNNKEL (reference sequence). This CDR3 has 15 amino acids. The DNA for the CDR3 is TGTGCCTGCAGCCGCCCGGGACTAGCGGGCCCTACGCAGTATTTT. Protein: CACSRPGLAGPTQYF.

This clonotype came up a few times. The chain links TRBV20-1 to TRBJ1-2; 8 bases agree with TRBD1. The germline gives CDR1 DFQATT, CDR2 SNEGSKA (reference sequence). There are 12 residues in the CDR3. V lost 6 bases and J lost 11; bases outside the gene matches: 11. CDR3 region: CSAPWTGKGYTF. The CDR3 DNA follows: TGCAGTGCCCCCTGGACAGGGAAAGGTTACACCTTC.

Details on this clonotype: Possible read error: a much larger clone is one base away. V is TRBV9 and J is TRBJ2-3; 8 bases match TRBD2. Germline CDR1 and CDR2: SGDLS and YYNGEE. V lost 4 bases to trimming and J lost 0 bases; unmatched junction nucleotides: 16. This CDR3 is built from 19 residues. In nucleotides, the CDR3 is TGTGCCAGCAGCCTTGGACTAACGGGGGGGGCCGGTAGCACAGATACGCAGTATTTT. The encoded protein is CASSLGLTGGAGSTDTQYF.

At least ten counts were recorded for this clonotype. The rearrangement links TRBV5-4 to TRBJ2-1; 7 bases fit TRBD1. The junction had 3 bases not matched to a gene; V was cut back by 0 bases and J by 6 bases. The CDR3 is 14 residues long. Germline V gene lookup returns CDR1 SGHNT and CDR2 YYREEE (reference sequence). Written as DNA, the CDR3 is TGTGCCAGCAGCTTGGTAGGGGGCTTCAATGAGCAGTTCTTC. It yields the protein CASSLVGGFNEQFF.

Many counts were recorded for this clonotype. The rearrangement uses TRBV6-6 and TRBJ1-2, with D perhaps matching TRBD1 (6 bases). Per the germline V gene, CDR1 is MNHNY and CDR2 is SVGAGI (reference sequence). V shed 2 bases and J shed 1 base, with 14 bases lying between them. This CDR3 has 16 amino acids. The DNA of the CDR3 is TGTGCCAGCAGTTACGGTCAGGGGCTCCTTAACTATGGCTACACCTTC. Protein sequence: CASSYGQGLLNYGYTF.

This clonotype showed up many times. The CDR3, as DNA: TGTGCCAGCAGTACCGGATCGAACTATGGCTACACCTTC. Protein product: CASSTGSNYGYTF. The genes are TRBV12-3 or TRBV12-4 and TRBJ1-2; unclear D gene. The CDR3 is made up of 13 amino acids. V lost 5 bases and J lost 2, with 9 bases in between.

This clonotype appeared a few times. The chain links TRBV21-1 to TRBJ1-1; the table names TRBD1, a call not compared with the DNA. TRBV21-1 is flagged as a pseudogene. This CDR3 is built from 17 residues. The CDR3 DNA reads TGTGCCAGCAGCAAAAAAGGGTGGGACAGGGAGAACACTGAAGCTTTCTTT. It translates to CASSKKGWDRENTEAFF.

This clonotype has a count of ten or more. The chain carries TRBV27 and TRBJ2-7, with TRBD2 as a possible D gene (5 bases). Germline assignment: CDR1 MNHEY and CDR2 SMNVEV (reference sequence). CDR3 length: 16 residues. The V and J ends lost 0 bases and 0 bases respectively, with 12 bases between them. The CDR3 DNA follows: TGTGCCAGCAGTTTATCCCTCGGGGAGAGCTCCTACGAGCAGTACTTC. This sequence encodes CASSLSLGESSYEQYF.

This clonotype was found many times. The gene calls are TRBV10-1 and TRBJ2-7; TRBD2 matches at 12 bases. Per the germline V gene, CDR1 is WNHNN and CDR2 is SYGVQD (reference sequence). Trimming took 7 bases from V and 3 from J; bases not matched to a gene: 4. The CDR3 contains 14 residues. The CDR3 region has the DNA TGCGCCAGCAAGCTAGCGGGGGGGCTCTACGAGCAGTACTTC. Translating it yields CASKLAGGLYEQYF.

This clonotype has at least ten counts. CDR3 loop: CATSARGVALRGTQYF. In nucleotides, the CDR3 is TGTGCCACCAGCGCCCGCGGGGTGGCCCTCCGGGGTACGCAGTATTTT. The chain couples TRBV15 to TRBJ2-3, with D possibly being TRBD2 (6 bases). In germline, CDR1 is LNHNV, CDR2 YYDKDF (reference sequence). V was cut by 5 bases and J by 8 bases, with 23 bases left in between. The length of the CDR3 is 16 residues.

The chain links TRBV2 to TRBJ1-4, with 7 bases aligning to TRBD1. Germline trimming cut 5 bases from V and 0 bases from J; bases unmatched to any gene: 6. The CDR3 is 16 amino acids. Germline lookup yields CDR1 SNHLY and CDR2 FYNNEI. This CDR3 is CASSPTGVSTNEKLFF. DNA of the CDR3: TGTGCCAGCAGTCCAACAGGGGTATCAACTAATGAAAAACTGTTTTTT.

The chain employs TRBV2 and TRBJ2-3; D call uncertain. Looked up from germline, CDR1 is SNHLY and CDR2 is FYNNEI. The CDR3 covers 11 residues. The V end was cut by 6 bases, the J end by 5 bases, with 6 bases between. The CDR3 DNA reads as TGTGCCAGCAGGGAGAAAGATACGCAGTATTTT. It specifies CASREKDTQYF.

Comments on this clonotype: A much larger clone differs by one base, so this may be a read error. The chain combines TRBV20-1 with TRBJ1-6; D unresolved. The CDR3 runs to 12 residues. Germline CDR1 and CDR2: DFQATT and SNEGSKA (reference sequence). CDR3 bases: TGCAGGGTGTGGGCAGGAAATTCACCCCTCCACTTT. It codes for CRVWAGNSPLHF.

This clonotype was found a few times. The V call is TRBV7-9, the J call TRBJ2-1, with 8 positions matching TRBD2. Germline V CDR1 and CDR2: SEHNR, FQNEAQ (reference sequence). CDR3 size: 17 residues. The trim removed 1 base at V and 5 bases at J, leaving 10 bases unmatched. The CDR3 DNA sequence: TGTGCCAGCAGCTTAGGGGGCGCGGGGGGCTTAAACAATGAGCAGTTCTTC. Its translation: CASSLGGAGGLNNEQFF.

J is TRBJ1-5 and V is TRBV11-2; TRBD1 might be the D (6 bases). Trimming pared 5 bases from V and 4 bases from J, leaving 15 bases between. This CDR3 region has 15 residues. Germline values: CDR1 SGHAT, CDR2 FQNNGV. CDR3 sequence (DNA): TGTGCCAGCAGCCGGGGGGGGGCAGGGAATCAGCCCCAGCATTTT. Its protein product is CASSRGGAGNQPQHF.

This clonotype was seen ten or more times. The chain uses TRBV7-2 and TRBJ1-2; D is unresolved. CDR1 is SGHTA and CDR2 is FQGNSA in the germline V gene. The CDR3 is 13 residues long. With 4 bases removed from V and 8 bases from J, the gap between germline ends came to 14 bases. CDR3 in DNA: TGTGCCAGCAGCTCAACGAGGACTGAGGGCTACACCTTC. Translation: CASSSTRTEGYTF.

This clonotype was recorded many times. The V gene is TRBV20-1, the J gene TRBJ2-5; 7 bases agree with TRBD1. Germline assignment: CDR1 DFQATT and CDR2 SNEGSKA (reference sequence). Germline trimming cut 1 base from V and 3 bases from J; bases unmatched to any gene: 8. CDR3 length: 15 amino acids. The CDR3 DNA follows: TGCAGTGCTAGAGGGGTGTCCAGGGGGAAAGAGACCCAGTACTTC. Translated: CSARGVSRGKETQYF.

Worth noting for this clonotype: A read error may be the cause here, since a much bigger clone is one base away. The chain links TRBV6-2 or TRBV6-3 to TRBJ1-1; D is unresolved. Trimming removed 5 bases from V and 9 bases from J, with 31 bases in between. CDR3 length: 18 residues. The germline CDR1 and CDR2 sequences are MNHEY and SVGEGT. The DNA for the CDR3 is TGTGCCAGCAGTCTCCGATCGGCGTTTTGGGCGTTCCGGGGAAAAGCTTTCTTT. Its protein product is CASSLRSAFWAFRGKAFF.

This rearrangement joins TRBV29-1 to TRBJ1-1; D gene ambiguous. The CDR3 runs 14 residues. CDR1 is SQVTM, CDR2 ANQGSEA, per germline. The V end lost 7 bases, the J end lost 1 base, and 16 bases lay between the germline ends. The DNA for the CDR3 is TGCAGCGCCACCGCCAGGTCTTCGAACACTGAAGCTTTCTTT. This sequence encodes CSATARSSNTEAFF. The variable domain in full, completed from reference TRBV29-1 and TRBJ1-1, reads SAVISQKPSRDICQRGTSLTIQCQVDSQVTMMFWYRQQPGQSLTLIATANQGSEATYESGFVIDKFPISRPNLTFSTLTVSNMSPEDSSIYLCSATARSSNTEAFFGQGTRLTVV.